The present T cell receptor (beta chain) was sequenced within a study of T-cell memory formation after mild COVID-19. Across the study: Among the donors, TCR clusters were largely specific to each donor.

With respect to this clonotype: Its target is unknown.

Findings and caveats of the study: Cross-reactive memory seemingly joined, as some responding clones were found in pre-infection memory. Clones that contracted clustered mainly in CM and EM if CD4+ and in EMRA if CD8+.

TCRdb processed the 5' RACE reads anew with MiXCR; each CDR3 protein has one entry. Of under 600,000 distinct CDR3 sequences in the sample, less than 25% were seen once. V was pared by 0 bases and J by 0 bases, with 10 bases between. The V gene's germline CDR1 is MNHEY and CDR2 SVGAGI. The CDR3 totals 16 residues. Sequenced sample: PBMCs or a T cell subset sorted from them (not recorded which). The chain employs TRBV6-5 and TRBJ2-3; D is unresolved. The receptor comes from an adult woman who had mild COVID-19 (a few samples of this study predate the infection). Cell type and time point are not known. The chain's CDR3 is CASSYSAQISTDTQYF. Written as DNA, the CDR3 is TGTGCCAGCAGTTACTCGGCCCAAATAAGCACAGATACGCAGTATTTT.